A single sample gave rise to the 31 T cell receptor beta chains below, sequenced in a study of cytomegalovirus exposure and HLA in healthy donors. The primer mix had 60 Vbeta and 13 Jbeta primers. Using immunoSEQ multiplex PCR, the repertoire was profiled, and TCRdb retains in-frame clones only, with some absent. The sample holds 150,000 to 200,000 clones; roughly 80% are singletons and the top ten take 1.9%. Specimen: PBMCs. All receptors derive from a man between 18 and 29 years old in good health and CMV-seronegative.

The chain combines TRBV10-3 with TRBJ1-2, with D maybe TRBD1 (5 bases). Germline-derived CDR1 and CDR2 are ENHRY and SYGVKD. This CDR3 is built from 14 residues. Trimming left V 3 bases short and J 3 bases short, with 11 bases between. For the CDR3, the DNA is TGTGCCATCAGTGATACCCCGGGGGACTATGGCTACACCTTC. Encoded protein: CAISDTPGDYGYTF.

The chain has TRBV9 and TRBJ1-1; no reliable D call. The V gene's germline CDR1 is SGDLS and CDR2 YYNGEE. V lost 0 bases to trimming and J lost 1 base, with 4 bases between them. This CDR3 is built from 13 residues. The CDR3 spells CASSVGPNTEAFF. The CDR3 DNA reads TGTGCCAGCAGCGTAGGGCCGAACACTGAAGCTTTCTTT.

The chain joins TRBV7-2 to TRBJ2-3; possibly TRBD2 for D (6 bases). The CDR3 runs 13 residues. V dropped 5 bases and J dropped 6 bases, with 12 bases sitting between them. Germline CDR1 reads SGHTA; CDR2 reads FQGNSA. In DNA, the CDR3 is TGTGCCAGCAGCGCCTTGACTAGGGATACGCAGTATTTT. This gives the protein CASSALTRDTQYF.

This rearrangement joins TRBV4-1 to TRBJ2-6; possible D gene TRBD2, 6 bases. The CDR3 totals 17 residues. V was shortened by 2 bases and J by 2 bases, with 13 bases between the two germline ends. The germline gives CDR1 MGHRA, CDR2 YSYEKL. The CDR3 protein is CASSQPPSSAGANVLTF. CDR3 nucleotides: TGCGCCAGCAGCCAACCCCCCTCTAGCGCTGGGGCCAACGTCCTGACTTTC.

V usage is TRBV4-1 and J usage is TRBJ2-4, with D possibly being TRBD1 (6 bases). The V and J ends lost 0 bases and 1 base respectively, with 13 bases between them. CDR1 is MGHRA and CDR2 is YSYEKL in the germline V gene. The CDR3 extends over 17 amino acids. CDR3 residues: CASSQEWTEWAKNIQYF. The CDR3, as DNA: TGCGCCAGCAGCCAAGAATGGACAGAATGGGCCAAAAACATTCAGTACTTC.

Comments on this clone: The junction shows a germline mismatch at one end, possibly a read error. Other DNA sequences in the sample encode the same CDR3. The V and J genes are TRBV5-4 and TRBJ2-2; TRBD1 matches 8 bases. Per the germline V gene, CDR1 is SGHNT and CDR2 is YYREEE (reference sequence). The CDR3 consists of 16 residues. CDR3 sequence: CASSIGQGRNTGELFF. The CDR3 DNA reads as TGTGCCAGCAGCATCGGACAGGGACGAAACACTGGGGAGCTGTTTTTT.

V is TRBV7-2 and J is TRBJ2-1; 8 nucleotides align to TRBD2. The CDR3 sequence is 14 residues long. Looked up from germline, CDR1 is SGHTA and CDR2 is FQGNSA. The ends lost 1 base at V and 9 bases at J; junction bases unmatched: 5. CDR3 coding DNA: TGTGCCAGCAGCTTAGTCTCCGGGACTAGTGAGCAGTTCTTC. It translates to CASSLVSGTSEQFF.

The sample holds a few counts of this clone. This chain joins TRBV19 and TRBJ2-5; D unresolved. CDR3 size: 11 residues. Trimming cost V 3 bases and J 5 bases, with 4 bases left between them. The germline V gene encodes CDR1 LNHDA and CDR2 SQIVND (reference sequence). CDR3 nucleotide sequence: TGTGCCAGTAGTATTCGGGAGACCCAGTACTTC. Its translation is CASSIRETQYF. The whole variable domain, remainder taken from reference TRBV19 and TRBJ2-5, is DGGITQSPKYLFRKEGQNVTLSCEQNLNHDAMYWYRQDPGQGLRLIYYSQIVNDFQKGDIAEGYSVSREKKESFPLTVTSAQKNPTAFYLCASSIRETQYFGPGTRLLVL.

The chain links TRBV28 to TRBJ1-3; weak D call: TRBD1 (5 bases). In germline, CDR1 is MDHEN, CDR2 SYDVKM. Trimming shortened V by 5 bases and J by 4 bases, and 9 bases separated the two germline ends. This CDR3 is 13 amino acids long. In nucleotides, the CDR3 is TGTGCCAGCAGTCTCCGACAGGGAAACACCATATATTTT. This gives the protein CASSLRQGNTIYF.

The chain's CDR3 is CASRSKTASYEQYF. In DNA form, the CDR3 reads TGTGCCAGCAGGAGCAAGACAGCCTCCTACGAGCAGTACTTC. The chain carries TRBV6-6 and TRBJ2-7; TRBD1 is a possible D gene (5 bases). Germline V gives CDR1 MNHNY, CDR2 SVGAGI (reference sequence). V lost 6 bases and J lost 0, with 12 bases in between. This CDR3 contains 14 residues.

This sequence joins TRBV19 and TRBJ1-1; D possibly corresponds to TRBD1 (6 bases). Trimming cost V 7 bases and J 3 bases, with 12 bases left between them. In germline, CDR1 is LNHDA, CDR2 SQIVND (reference sequence). This CDR3 has 13 residues. CDR3 region: CASIGRGYTEAFF. The CDR3 nucleotides are TGTGCCAGTATTGGCAGGGGCTACACTGAAGCTTTCTTT.

The V call is TRBV18, the J call TRBJ2-7, with D possibly TRBD1 on 6 matching bases. Trimming removed 4 bases at V and 0 bases at J, with 13 bases between. The length of the CDR3 is 15 residues. Germline-derived CDR1 and CDR2 are KGHSH and LQKENI. CDR3 nucleotide sequence: TGTGCCAGCTCACTCACAGGGTCGAGCTCCTACGAGCAGTACTTC. Amino acid sequence: CASSLTGSSSYEQYF.

The chain employs TRBV6-6 and TRBJ1-1; D is unresolved. The length of the CDR3 is 14 residues. V dropped 7 bases and J dropped 5 bases, with 17 bases sitting between them. Looked up from germline, CDR1 is MNHNY and CDR2 is SVGAGI (reference sequence). CDR3 sequence (DNA): TGTGCCAGCACCCCACAATCCAGGATAACTGAAGCTTTCTTT. Translating gives CASTPQSRITEAFF.

This clone was seen a handful of times. J is TRBJ2-2 and V is TRBV28; tentatively, D is TRBD1 (6 bases). Germline CDR1 and CDR2: MDHEN and SYDVKM. Trimming shortened V by 4 bases and J by 1 base, and 13 bases separated the two germline ends. The CDR3 contains 16 residues. This CDR3 is CASSYYREGNTGELFF. The CDR3 coding sequence is TGTGCCAGCAGTTACTACAGGGAAGGGAACACCGGGGAGCTGTTTTTT.

The chain joins TRBV19 to TRBJ2-3, with 16 bases fitting TRBD2. Per germline, CDR1 LNHDA and CDR2 SQIVND (reference sequence). This CDR3 contains 16 residues. J gave up 4 bases and V 10 bases, and 8 bases lay outside the gene matches. In nucleotides, the CDR3 is TGTGCCACAGGGACTAGCGGGAGGGTGAAATCAGATACGCAGTATTTT. Protein: CATGTSGRVKSDTQYF.

The chain has TRBV7-2 and TRBJ2-5; D not certain. Trimming took 5 bases from V and 1 from J, leaving 8 bases between them. Germline V gives CDR1 SGHTA, CDR2 FQGNSA. There are 13 residues in the CDR3. In DNA, the CDR3 is TGTGCCAGCAGCCCCCGGGTCCAAGAGACCCAGTACTTC. Translated: CASSPRVQETQYF.

V and J are TRBV6-5 and TRBJ2-3; 8 bases align to TRBD2. J lost 4 bases, V lost 3 bases, and 3 bases had no gene match. Germline V CDR1 and CDR2: MNHEY, SVGAGI. The CDR3 runs 14 residues. The CDR3 region is CASSYRGGSDTQYF. DNA for the CDR3: TGTGCCAGCAGTTATCGGGGGGGTTCAGATACGCAGTATTTT.

About this clone itself: Mismatch with germline at one junction end may stem from a read error. This rearrangement joins TRBV7-9 to TRBJ1-2; D is unclear. CDR1 and CDR2 from the germline V gene are SEHNR and FQNEAQ (reference sequence). The CDR3 totals 12 residues. Here the CDR3 reads CSSSFTNYGYTF. The CDR3, as DNA: TGTTCCAGCAGCTTCACTAACTATGGCTACACCTTC.

The chain joins TRBV4-1 to TRBJ1-5; 8 nucleotides line up with TRBD1. The length of the CDR3 is 15 residues. The ends lost 4 bases at V and 3 bases at J; junction bases unmatched: 5. The germline V gene encodes CDR1 MGHRA and CDR2 YSYEKL. DNA of the CDR3: TGCGCCAGCAGCCGGGTGGACAGGGCCAATCAGCCCCAGCATTTT. It translates to CASSRVDRANQPQHF.

This sequence joins TRBV7-8 and TRBJ2-7, with D maybe TRBD2 (7 bases). Germline V lookup: CDR1 SGHVS, CDR2 FQNEAQ. The ends were cut back, 5 bases at V and 3 bases at J, with 20 bases in the middle. The CDR3 spans 16 residues. In nucleotides, the CDR3 is TGTGCCAGCAGCAAAAGTGGGGGGGCGTCGTACTACGAGCAGTACTTC. It encodes CASSKSGGASYYEQYF.

The V call is TRBV5-4, the J call TRBJ2-2; weak D call: TRBD1 (5 bases). The length of the CDR3 is 11 residues. Germline CDR1 SGHNT, CDR2 YYREEE (reference sequence). V was clipped by 7 bases and J by 6 bases, with 7 bases between them. The CDR3 region has the DNA TGTGCCAGCGAACAGGCCGGGGAGCTGTTTTTT. It specifies CASEQAGELFF.

This chain links TRBV5-1 with TRBJ1-4; 9 bases agree with TRBD1. V shed 4 bases, J shed 12 bases, and the junction held 4 bases outside the gene matches. This CDR3 region has 12 residues. Germline V gene sequence: CDR1 SGHRS, CDR2 YFSETQ. CDR3 coding DNA: TGCGCCAGCAGCCCCCGGGACAGGGAACTGTTTTTT. This translates into CASSPRDRELFF.

The chain couples TRBV5-1 to TRBJ2-1, with TRBD2 matching 12 bases. The CDR3 spans 15 residues. Germline trimming cut 1 base from V and 7 bases from J; bases unmatched to any gene: 3. CDR1 is SGHRS and CDR2 is YFSETQ in the germline V gene. The CDR3 DNA follows: TGCGCCAGCAGCTTGCGGACTAGCGGGGCTAATGAGCAGTTCTTC. It codes for CASSLRTSGANEQFF. The whole variable domain, remainder taken from reference TRBV5-1 and TRBJ2-1, is KAGVTQTPRYLIKTRGQQVTLSCSPISGHRSVSWYQQTPGQGLQFLFEYFSETQRNKGNFPGRFSGRQFSNSRSEMNVSTLELGDSALYLCASSLRTSGANEQFFGPGTRLTVL.

This chain uses TRBV27 with TRBJ1-5; 8 bases agree with TRBD1. V trimming: 2 bases; J trimming: 5 bases; junction bases outside the gene matches: 5. The CDR3 runs 15 residues. CDR1 MNHEY and CDR2 SMNVEV come from the germline V gene (reference sequence). The CDR3: CASSLIGQGDQPQHF. The CDR3 nucleotides are TGTGCCAGCAGTTTAATCGGACAGGGAGATCAGCCCCAGCATTTT.

V is TRBV28 and J is TRBJ2-7; 9 positions match TRBD2. With V trimmed by 8 bases and J by 3 bases, 11 bases remained unmatched. The CDR3 contains 15 residues. Germline V gene lookup returns CDR1 MDHEN and CDR2 SYDVKM. Here the CDR3 DNA reads TGTGCCAGCCGAGGGCAGCGGGAGGCTTTCTACGAGCAGTACTTC. This gives the protein CASRGQREAFYEQYF.

The J gene is TRBJ2-3, the V gene TRBV7-3; D possibly corresponds to TRBD1 (6 bases). The V gene's germline CDR1 is SGHTA and CDR2 FQGTGA. The V end was cut by 5 bases, the J end by 0 bases, with 6 bases between. This CDR3 region has 13 residues. The CDR3 DNA follows: TGTGCCAGCAGCGGGGGCAGCACAGATACGCAGTATTTT. Its protein product is CASSGGSTDTQYF.

The rearrangement uses TRBV6-5 and TRBJ1-2; D gene unclear. The V gene's germline CDR1 is MNHEY and CDR2 SVGAGI. This CDR3 is 13 amino acids long. Trimming removed 4 bases at V and 8 bases at J, with 14 bases between. As DNA, the CDR3 is TGTGCCAGCAGTTCCGGAGGCCCCCTAGGCTACACCTTC. It yields the protein CASSSGGPLGYTF.

This sequence joins TRBV6-5 and TRBJ2-1; D unclear. V dropped 5 bases and J dropped 9 bases, with 8 bases sitting between them. Germline CDR1 is MNHEY and CDR2 is SVGAGI. CDR3 length: 11 amino acids. The CDR3 region is CASSAGGEQFF. CDR3 nucleotides: TGTGCCAGCAGTGCCGGCGGTGAGCAGTTCTTC.

The chain uses TRBV28 and TRBJ2-7, with 14 positions matching TRBD2. Germline values: CDR1 MDHEN, CDR2 SYDVKM. The J segment lost 2 bases and the V segment lost 10 bases, leaving 4 bases of the junction unmatched. The CDR3 sequence is 14 residues long. The DNA of the CDR3 is TGTGCCACCTGGACTAGCGGGAGGCCCTACGAGCAGTACTTC. Residues: CATWTSGRPYEQYF.

V gene TRBV4-3 combines with J gene TRBJ2-1; 7 bases match TRBD1. Unmatched junction bases numbered 2, after V lost 0 bases and J lost 6 bases. CDR1 is LGHNA, CDR2 YSLEER, per germline. This CDR3 is built from 14 residues. For the CDR3, the DNA is TGCGCCAGCAGCCAAGATGGACAGGCCAATGAGCAGTTCTTC. Protein product: CASSQDGQANEQFF.

The V call is TRBV6-1, the J call TRBJ2-7; 8 nucleotides align to TRBD2. Germline V CDR1 and CDR2: MNHNS, SASEGT. The CDR3 is made up of 17 amino acids. V trimming: 0 bases; J trimming: 7 bases; junction bases outside the gene matches: 14. The CDR3 loop is CASSEALRGGAFLEQYF. For the CDR3, the DNA is TGTGCCAGCAGTGAAGCGCTTCGGGGGGGCGCCTTCTTGGAGCAGTACTTC.